The 23 T cell receptor beta chains reported below all come from one sample, sequenced in a study of blood T cell repertoires in COVID-19. The table came from immunoSEQ multiplex PCR; TCRdb's copy has only in-frame clones and leaves some out. The repertoire has a few hundred thousand clones, just under 85% of them found once; the top ten carry 1.3%. The sequenced sample was PBMCs or T cells enriched from blood (not recorded which). These receptors were collected from a middle-aged woman with acute COVID-19.

This chain connects TRBV5-1 to TRBJ1-4; a possible D gene is TRBD1 (6 bases). V shed 3 bases and J shed 0 bases, with 6 bases lying between them. Germline V gives CDR1 SGHRS, CDR2 YFSETQ. This CDR3 comprises 14 residues. The CDR3: CASSWTATNEKLFF. CDR3 nucleotide sequence: TGCGCCAGCAGCTGGACAGCAACTAATGAAAAACTGTTTTTT.

V and J are TRBV7-2 and TRBJ2-3, with 9 bases identical to TRBD2. This CDR3 spans 15 amino acids. Germline loops: CDR1 SGHTA, CDR2 FQGNSA. Trimming cost V 4 bases and J 2 bases; bases outside gene matches: 4. The DNA for the CDR3 is TGTGCCAGCAGCTCTCTAGCGGGACCCACAGATACGCAGTATTTT. Its translation: CASSSLAGPTDTQYF.

This clone was counted between two and nine times. This chain joins TRBV27 and TRBJ1-4; D possibly corresponds to TRBD1 (6 bases). The V end was cut by 10 bases, the J end by 7 bases, with 16 bases between. From germline, CDR1 is MNHEY and CDR2 SMNVEV (reference sequence). This CDR3 has 13 amino acids. The CDR3 is CATSPRTVEKLFF. CDR3 sequence (DNA): TGTGCCACATCCCCCCGGACAGTTGAAAAACTGTTTTTT. Full variable domain (remainder filled in from reference TRBV27 and TRBJ1-4): EAQVTQNPRYLITVTGKKLTVTCSQNMNHEYMSWYRQDPGLGLRQIYYSMNVEVTDKGDVPEGYKVSRKEKRNFPLILESPSPNQTSLYFCATSPRTVEKLFFGSGTQLSVL.

The chain recombines TRBV5-1 with TRBJ2-1, with 7 bases matching TRBD2. This CDR3 is built from 15 residues. After removal of 0 bases from V and 2 bases from J, the junction contained 2 bases not matched to a gene. The germline V gene encodes CDR1 SGHRS and CDR2 YFSETQ. In DNA, the CDR3 is TGCGCCAGCAGCTTGGGCGGGGGAACCTACAATGAGCAGTTCTTC. This encodes CASSLGGGTYNEQFF.

V gene TRBV7-9 combines with J gene TRBJ1-2; the D is unclear. The germline V gene encodes CDR1 SEHNR and CDR2 FQNEAQ (reference sequence). The CDR3 sequence is 13 residues long. Trimming removed 3 bases from V and 4 bases from J, with 9 bases in between. In nucleotides, the CDR3 is TGTGCCAGCAGCTTCGTTAGCTCCTATGGCTACACCTTC. It codes for CASSFVSSYGYTF.

This chain connects TRBV6-5 to TRBJ2-2; 7 bases fit TRBD1. Looked up from germline, CDR1 is MNHEY and CDR2 is SVGAGI. The CDR3 loop spans 14 amino acids. The V gene end was trimmed by 6 bases and the J gene end by 9 bases; junction bases not matched to a gene: 10. The CDR3 region is CASRSSSQGWELFF. As DNA, the CDR3 is TGTGCCAGCAGGTCGTCGTCACAGGGGTGGGAGCTGTTTTTT.

The rearrangement joins TRBV15 to TRBJ2-7, with 8 bases lining up with TRBD1. The germline V gene has CDR1 LNHNV and CDR2 YYDKDF (reference sequence). The CDR3 length is 16 residues. The junction had 9 bases not matched to a gene; V was cut back by 3 bases and J by 2 bases. The CDR3 region has the DNA TGTGCCACCAGCAGCCTTCCCAGGGGGCGAACCTACGAGCAGTACTTC. Residues: CATSSLPRGRTYEQYF.

The chain recombines TRBV7-8 with TRBJ1-5, with 10 bases identical to TRBD1. In germline, CDR1 is SGHVS, CDR2 FQNEAQ. The V and J ends lost 2 bases and 6 bases, in that order; junction bases with no gene match: 4. The CDR3 extends over 15 amino acids. CDR3 amino acids: CASSLRQGAVQPQHF. In DNA form, the CDR3 reads TGTGCCAGCAGCTTAAGACAGGGGGCCGTTCAGCCCCAGCATTTT.

This chain uses TRBV7-9 with TRBJ2-7; 9 positions agree with TRBD1. Germline CDR1 reads SEHNR; CDR2 reads FQNEAQ (reference sequence). The CDR3 is 14 residues long. J gave up 3 bases and V 5 bases, and 5 bases lay outside the gene matches. Here the CDR3 DNA reads TGTGCCAGCAGCCTTGGACAGGGGCTCTACGAGCAGTACTTC. Amino acid sequence: CASSLGQGLYEQYF.

This sequence joins TRBV4-2 and TRBJ1-4; 9 bases are a match to TRBD1. The germline V gene encodes CDR1 LGHNA and CDR2 YNFKEQ. The CDR3 is 15 residues long. J gave up 5 bases and V 6 bases, and 7 bases lay outside the gene matches. CDR3 in DNA: TGTGCCAGCAGGAGCCGGGACAGGGCAAATGAAAAACTGTTTTTT. It encodes CASRSRDRANEKLFF.

This chain links TRBV5-1 with TRBJ2-3; 8 bases map to TRBD1. The J segment lost 2 bases and the V segment lost 3 bases, leaving 8 bases of the junction unmatched. Germline assignment: CDR1 SGHRS and CDR2 YFSETQ. The CDR3 runs 16 residues. The CDR3 protein is CASSWTTGVATDTQYF. CDR3 bases: TGCGCCAGCAGCTGGACGACAGGGGTAGCCACAGATACGCAGTATTTT.

This chain uses TRBV4-3 with TRBJ1-2; possibly TRBD1 for D (6 bases). V shed 3 bases and J shed 3 bases, with 11 bases lying between them. Germline V CDR1 and CDR2: LGHNA, YSLEER. The CDR3 is made up of 14 amino acids. CDR3 residues: CASSQEAGDYGYTF. The CDR3 DNA sequence: TGCGCCAGCAGCCAGGAGGCAGGGGACTATGGCTACACCTTC.

The gene calls are TRBV7-3 and TRBJ1-2; tentative D call: TRBD1 (6 bases). The germline gives CDR1 SGHTA, CDR2 FQGTGA. The CDR3 runs to 15 residues. Trimming took 4 bases from V and 6 from J, leaving 18 bases between them. CDR3 DNA sequence: TGTGCCAGCAGCTCCGGAAACAGGGTAGTGGATGGCTACACCTTC. It encodes CASSSGNRVVDGYTF.

The V call is TRBV6-5, the J call TRBJ2-5, with 8 bases identical to TRBD2. V lost 2 bases, J lost 5 bases, and 7 bases stayed unmatched. The CDR3 covers 15 residues. Germline V gene data show CDR1 as MNHEY and CDR2 as SVGAGI. The CDR3 protein is CASSYIREGEETQYF. DNA of the CDR3: TGTGCCAGCAGTTACATACGGGAGGGCGAGGAGACCCAGTACTTC.

In this sample, this clone turned up a few times. This chain joins TRBV7-8 and TRBJ1-5, with D uncertain. Germline values: CDR1 SGHVS, CDR2 FQNEAQ. The CDR3 is made up of 13 amino acids. V was clipped by 5 bases and J by 0 bases, with 5 bases between them. The CDR3 DNA reads as TGTGCCAGCAGCCCATCTAGCAATCAGCCCCAGCATTTT. This codes for CASSPSSNQPQHF.

The V and J genes are TRBV10-2 and TRBJ1-3, with 7 positions matching TRBD1. V lost 2 bases to trimming and J lost 4 bases; unmatched junction nucleotides: 8. This CDR3 is 16 amino acids long. In germline, CDR1 is WSHSY, CDR2 SAAADI. The CDR3 nucleotides read TGCGCCAGCAGTGAGAACAGGGGTTGGAAGGGAAACACCATATATTTT. Translating gives CASSENRGWKGNTIYF.

The chain has TRBV27 and TRBJ1-2, with TRBD1 matching over 7 bases. The V gene end was trimmed by 4 bases and the J gene end by 4 bases; junction bases not matched to a gene: 12. Germline CDR1 and CDR2: MNHEY and SMNVEV (reference sequence). There are 16 residues in the CDR3. CDR3 residues: CASSWSGGSLFYGYTF. Here the CDR3 DNA reads TGTGCCAGCAGTTGGTCAGGGGGGTCCCTTTTCTATGGCTACACCTTC.

The chain is built from TRBV7-8 and TRBJ2-3, with D unclear. The germline V and J ends were trimmed by 3 bases and 5 bases, with 12 bases remaining between them. This CDR3 has 14 residues. Germline V gene lookup returns CDR1 SGHVS and CDR2 FQNEAQ. The DNA for the CDR3 is TGTGCCAGCAGCTTGGCCCCCGCCTTAGATACGCAGTATTTT. It specifies CASSLAPALDTQYF.

The chain recombines TRBV16 with TRBJ2-3, with 7 nucleotides matching TRBD1. Germline CDR1 and CDR2: KGHSY and FQNENV. Trimming removed 6 bases from V and 6 bases from J; junction bases left unmatched: 15. The CDR3 runs to 16 residues. CDR3 amino acids: CASSLWTGRAMDTQYF. In nucleotides, the CDR3 is TGTGCCAGCAGTCTATGGACAGGACGGGCCATGGATACGCAGTATTTT. Filled out from reference TRBV16 and TRBJ2-3, the complete variable domain reads GEEVAQTPKHLVRGEGQKAKLYCAPIKGHSYVFWYQQVLKNEFKFLISFQNENVFDETGMPKERFSAKCLPNSPCSLEIQATKLEDSAVYFCASSLWTGRAMDTQYFGPGTRLTVL.

The CDR3, as DNA: TGCGCCAGCAGCAATCAGGGGGCCGAATATGAAAAACTGTTTTTT. Translated: CASSNQGAEYEKLFF. The V gene is TRBV5-1, the J gene TRBJ1-4; 8 nucleotides agree with TRBD1. Germline loops: CDR1 SGHRS, CDR2 YFSETQ. J gave up 6 bases and V 4 bases, and 8 bases lay outside the gene matches. The CDR3 contains 15 residues.

The V gene is TRBV10-3, the J gene TRBJ1-2; no reliable D call. The germline V gene has CDR1 ENHRY and CDR2 SYGVKD. The CDR3 spans 14 residues. Trimming left V 4 bases short and J 7 bases short, with 16 bases between. The CDR3 DNA sequence: TGTGCCATCAGTGCTGGCAGGACTCGAGGTGGCTACACCTTC. This translates into CAISAGRTRGGYTF.

The chain links TRBV30 to TRBJ1-6, with D possibly matching TRBD1 (6 bases). V lost 4 bases and J 7 bases, leaving 14 bases between the germline ends. The CDR3 loop spans 14 amino acids. The germline V gene has CDR1 GTSNPN and CDR2 SVGIG (reference sequence). CDR3 loop: CAWINRELNSPLHF. The CDR3 bases are TGTGCCTGGATTAACAGGGAGTTGAATTCACCCCTCCACTTT.

V is TRBV7-2 and J is TRBJ2-7, with D perhaps TRBD1 (9 bases). Germline CDR1 is SGHTA and CDR2 is FQGNSA. V lost 4 bases and J 7 bases, leaving 17 bases between the germline ends. The CDR3 has 14 amino acids. The CDR3 region is CASSSGTGTREQYF. The DNA for the CDR3 is TGTGCCAGCAGCTCCGGGACAGGGACTAGAGAGCAGTACTTC.